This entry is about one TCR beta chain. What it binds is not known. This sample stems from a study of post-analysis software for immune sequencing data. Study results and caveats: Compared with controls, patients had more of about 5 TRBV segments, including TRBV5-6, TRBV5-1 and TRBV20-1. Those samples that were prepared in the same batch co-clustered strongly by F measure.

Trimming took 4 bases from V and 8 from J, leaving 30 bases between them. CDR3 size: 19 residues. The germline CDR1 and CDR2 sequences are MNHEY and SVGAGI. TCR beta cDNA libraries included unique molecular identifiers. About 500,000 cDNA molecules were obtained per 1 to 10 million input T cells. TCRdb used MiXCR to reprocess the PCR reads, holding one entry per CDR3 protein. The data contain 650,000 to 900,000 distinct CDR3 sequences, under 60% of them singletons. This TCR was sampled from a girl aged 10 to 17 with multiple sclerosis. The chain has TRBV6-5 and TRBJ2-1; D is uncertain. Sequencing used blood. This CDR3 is CASSFQFSGRNLLSDEQFF. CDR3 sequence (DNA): TGTGCCAGCAGTTTTCAATTCTCCGGCCGGAACCTCCTAAGCGATGAGCAGTTCTTC.